The next 5 T cell receptor beta chains were all read from a single sample in a study of blood T cell repertoires in COVID-19. The data were produced by immunoSEQ multiplex PCR, yet TCRdb's version contains in-frame clones alone and is incomplete. The sample gives about 62,000 clones, about 75% of which show up once; approximately 51% is in the top ten. Sequenced sample: PBMCs or T cells enriched from blood (not recorded which). Every receptor here comes from a woman aged 60 to 75 who had been exposed to COVID-19.

V usage is TRBV19 and J usage is TRBJ1-5; 10 bases match TRBD1. The ends lost 5 bases at V and 6 bases at J; junction bases unmatched: 4. This CDR3 has 14 residues. The V gene's germline CDR1 is LNHDA and CDR2 SQIVND (reference sequence). CDR3 residues: CASSGQGDGQPQHF. In DNA, the CDR3 is TGTGCCAGTAGTGGACAGGGGGACGGTCAGCCCCAGCATTTT.

This clone was found a few times. V and J are TRBV28 and TRBJ1-1, with D possibly TRBD1 on 6 matching bases. Trimming left V 5 bases short and J 0 bases short, with 10 bases between. The CDR3 has 14 residues. CDR1 and CDR2 (germline): MDHEN, SYDVKM. CDR3 in amino acids: CASSPQGLNTEAFF. The CDR3 DNA reads TGTGCCAGCAGTCCCCAGGGGTTGAACACTGAAGCTTTCTTT.

This chain connects TRBV25-1 to TRBJ2-1; the D gene is possibly TRBD2 (6 bases). The CDR3 runs to 18 residues. Germline V lookup: CDR1 MGHDK, CDR2 SYGVNS. Trimming took off 5 bases at V and 6 bases at J, with 26 bases between the two ends. CDR3 sequence (DNA): TGTGCCAGCAGTAGGCCGAGTCGGAGGGCCCGCGGCCTCAATGAGCAGTTCTTC. Translation: CASSRPSRRARGLNEQFF. Based on the CDR3 plus reference TRBV25-1 and TRBJ2-1, the full variable domain is EADIYQTPRYLVIGTGKKITLECSQTMGHDKMYWYQQDPGMELHLIHYSYGVNSTEKGDLSSESTVSRIRTEHFPLTLESARPSHTSQYLCASSRPSRRARGLNEQFFGPGTRLTVL.

The chain is built from TRBV14 and TRBJ2-7; tentative D call: TRBD2 (5 bases). V lost 1 base to trimming and J lost 0 bases, with 13 bases between them. This CDR3 is built from 16 residues. Germline V lookup: CDR1 SGHDN, CDR2 FVKESK. CDR3 coding DNA: TGTGCCAGCAGCCAAGGGCCGAGGGCCAGCTCCTACGAGCAGTACTTC. This codes for CASSQGPRASSYEQYF.

The chain couples TRBV6-5 to TRBJ1-1, with 8 bases identical to TRBD1. This CDR3 spans 15 amino acids. V gave up 6 bases and J gave up 2 bases; unmatched junction bases: 8. CDR1 is MNHEY, CDR2 SVGAGI, per germline. Here the CDR3 reads CASRLNRGSNTEAFF. CDR3 in DNA: TGTGCCAGCAGACTAAACAGGGGGTCAAACACTGAAGCTTTCTTT.